The 27 T cell receptor beta chains in this list originate from one sample, sequenced in a study of regulatory dendritic cells for organ transplantation. The assay was immunoSEQ multiplex PCR, and TCRdb's table has in-frame clones only and misses some. The sample lists 9,000 to 13,000 clones, approximately 70% occurring once. Input material: memory CD8+ T cells from blood. Subset meaning: CD45RO+ memory T cells. These receptors were obtained from a human donor in good health.

V and J are TRBV27 and TRBJ2-7, with 11 bases that match TRBD1. With V trimmed by 3 bases and J by 1 base, 2 bases remained unmatched. CDR1 MNHEY and CDR2 SMNVEV come from the germline V gene (reference sequence). This CDR3 region has 15 residues. As DNA, the CDR3 is TGTGCCAGCAGTTTCGGGACAGGGGGTTCCTACGAGCAGTACTTC. It yields the protein CASSFGTGGSYEQYF.

This chain connects TRBV5-1 to TRBJ2-7; no clear D gene. Germline lookup yields CDR1 SGHRS and CDR2 YFSETQ. The CDR3 runs to 12 residues. The V and J ends lost 6 bases and 3 bases respectively, with 10 bases between them. CDR3 region: CASNLNDYEQYF. In DNA, the CDR3 is TGCGCCAGCAACCTGAACGACTACGAGCAGTACTTC.

A few counts support this clone. The chain carries TRBV30 and TRBJ2-2, with D possibly being TRBD1 (6 bases). The CDR3 covers 15 residues. V was clipped by 1 base and J by 3 bases, with 12 bases between them. Germline V CDR1 and CDR2: GTSNPN, SVGIG (reference sequence). Here the CDR3 DNA reads TGTGCCTGGAGTGACCAGGGGAGAGACACCGGGGAGCTGTTTTTT. Its translation: CAWSDQGRDTGELFF.

The CDR3 sequence: CASSERGPGANVLTF. CDR3 nucleotides: TGTGCCAGCAGCGAGAGAGGACCTGGGGCCAACGTCCTGACTTTC. This chain links TRBV5-6 with TRBJ2-6; D is unresolved. Trimming removed 4 bases at V and 2 bases at J, with 10 bases between. The germline gives CDR1 SGHDT, CDR2 YYEEEE. The CDR3 sequence is 15 residues long. Looking up the rest from reference TRBV5-6 and TRBJ2-6 gives the full variable domain: DAGVTQSPTHLIKTRGQQVTLRCSPKSGHDTVSWYQQALGQGPQFIFQYYEEEERQRGNFPDRFSGHQFPNYSSELNVNALLLGDSALYLCASSERGPGANVLTFGAGSRLTVL.

The V call is TRBV10-3, the J call TRBJ1-2, with D maybe TRBD1 (5 bases). V gave up 11 bases and J gave up 4 bases, with 14 bases separating them. The CDR3 has 12 residues. The germline V gene encodes CDR1 ENHRY and CDR2 SYGVKD. The CDR3 loop reads CAANGGPYGYTF. CDR3 in DNA: TGTGCCGCGAATGGGGGTCCCTATGGCTACACCTTC.

This sequence joins TRBV6-4 and TRBJ2-1; TRBD1 or TRBD2 may be the D gene (5 bases each). Trimming took off 2 bases at V and 10 bases at J, with 15 bases between the two ends. The CDR3 has 14 residues. The germline gives CDR1 MRHNA, CDR2 SNTAGT. In DNA, the CDR3 is TGTGCCAGCAGTGACGATATCGGGGCCAGCGAGCAGTTCTTC. Translation: CASSDDIGASEQFF.

This chain connects TRBV2 to TRBJ1-1, with D maybe TRBD1 (5 bases). V shed 7 bases and J shed 2 bases, with 17 bases lying between them. CDR3 length equals 15 residues. The V gene's germline CDR1 is SNHLY and CDR2 FYNNEI. CDR3 loop: CASTGQDFLNTEAFF. The DNA for the CDR3 is TGTGCCAGCACGGGGCAGGACTTTTTAAACACTGAAGCTTTCTTT.

The chain employs TRBV5-6 and TRBJ1-1, with D tentatively TRBD1 (6 bases). The CDR3 totals 15 residues. Germline values: CDR1 SGHDT, CDR2 YYEEEE. The V and J ends lost 4 bases and 7 bases respectively, with 20 bases between them. The CDR3 nucleotides read TGTGCCAGCAGCCAGGGGATGGGCCGGCGGGTTGAAGCTTTCTTT. Protein sequence: CASSQGMGRRVEAFF. The full variable domain, in which reference TRBV5-6 and TRBJ1-1 provide the parts outside the CDR3, is DAGVTQSPTHLIKTRGQQVTLRCSPKSGHDTVSWYQQALGQGPQFIFQYYEEEERQRGNFPDRFSGHQFPNYSSELNVNALLLGDSALYLCASSQGMGRRVEAFFGQGTRLTVV.

The gene calls are TRBV27 and TRBJ2-5; a weak D match, TRBD2 (6 bases). Trimming cost V 6 bases and J 5 bases, with 16 bases left between them. The CDR3 is made up of 14 amino acids. Looked up from germline, CDR1 is MNHEY and CDR2 is SMNVEV (reference sequence). The CDR3 here is CASRFATGGETQYF. Written as DNA, the CDR3 is TGTGCCAGCAGGTTTGCAACCGGGGGTGAGACCCAGTACTTC.

This clone showed up just a few times. The gene calls are TRBV4-1 and TRBJ2-7; D unresolved. CDR1 MGHRA and CDR2 YSYEKL come from the germline V gene. The V end lost 0 bases, the J end lost 2 bases, and 11 bases lay between the germline ends. This CDR3 is built from 15 residues. The CDR3 spells CASSQDYGVTYEQYF. In DNA form, the CDR3 reads TGCGCCAGCAGCCAAGATTATGGGGTTACCTACGAGCAGTACTTC.

A few counts support this clone. The CDR3 bases are TGTGCCAGCTCACTTGGACAGAGCATGAACACTGAAGCTTTCTTT. This translates into CASSLGQSMNTEAFF. The chain has TRBV18 and TRBJ1-1, with TRBD1 as a possible D gene (6 bases). V lost 4 bases to trimming and J lost 0 bases, with 12 bases between them. CDR3 size: 15 residues. Germline-derived CDR1 and CDR2 are KGHSH and LQKENI. Full variable domain (remainder filled in from reference TRBV18 and TRBJ1-1): NAGVMQNPRHLVRRRGQEARLRCSPMKGHSHVYWYRQLPEEGLKFMVYLQKENIIDESGMPKERFSAEFPKEGPSILRIQQVVRGDSAAYFCASSLGQSMNTEAFFGQGTRLTVV.

This clone came up once. The rearrangement joins TRBV6-1 to TRBJ2-1; D is undetermined. The CDR3 runs 11 residues. CDR1 MNHNS and CDR2 SASEGT come from the germline V gene. Trimming stripped 6 bases from V and 6 bases from J, with 6 bases between. CDR3 sequence reads: CASRVGNEQFF. CDR3 sequence (DNA): TGTGCCAGCAGGGTCGGCAATGAGCAGTTCTTC.

Only one count was recorded for this clone. The chain couples TRBV2 to TRBJ2-7; 8 positions match TRBD2. The CDR3 length is 18 residues. The germline CDR1 and CDR2 sequences are SNHLY and FYNNEI. Unmatched junction bases numbered 23, after V lost 8 bases and J lost 5 bases. The CDR3 spells CASHGDGASGLPPHEQYF. The CDR3, as DNA: TGTGCCAGCCATGGGGATGGAGCTAGCGGGCTCCCTCCCCACGAGCAGTACTTC.

The J gene is TRBJ2-3, the V gene TRBV6-4, with a tentative D call TRBD2 (6 bases). The germline V gene has CDR1 MRHNA and CDR2 SNTAGT. This CDR3 is built from 14 residues. V gave up 4 bases and J gave up 2 bases, with 10 bases separating them. In DNA, the CDR3 is TGTGCCAGCAGTGCCGCGGGGCCCACAGATACGCAGTATTTT. It yields the protein CASSAAGPTDTQYF.

The J gene is TRBJ2-5, the V gene TRBV14; 9 bases line up with TRBD2. The CDR3 extends over 12 amino acids. Per the germline V gene, CDR1 is SGHDN and CDR2 is FVKESK. The junction had 4 bases not matched to a gene; V was cut back by 8 bases and J by 6 bases. Here the CDR3 DNA reads TGTGCCAGCGCGCGGGAGGGGAAGACCCAGTACTTC. This codes for CASAREGKTQYF.

The genes are TRBV6-5 and TRBJ2-2; TRBD2 aligns across 8 bases. This CDR3 comprises 14 residues. With 6 bases clipped from V and 6 bases from J, the junction kept 6 bases outside the gene matches. CDR1 MNHEY and CDR2 SVGAGI come from the germline V gene. The CDR3 DNA follows: TGTGCCAGCAGGTCGGGACTAGAGTCCGGGGAGCTGTTTTTT. This gives the protein CASRSGLESGELFF.

The V and J genes are TRBV4-1 and TRBJ2-1; the D is unclear. The V end was cut by 3 bases, the J end by 9 bases, with 9 bases between. The CDR3 extends over 12 amino acids. Germline loops: CDR1 MGHRA, CDR2 YSYEKL. The CDR3 here is CASSQAPSEQFF. The DNA of the CDR3 is TGCGCCAGCAGCCAGGCGCCCTCTGAGCAGTTCTTC.

The chain employs TRBV7-8 and TRBJ2-7; TRBD1 aligns across 8 bases. V lost 5 bases, J lost 4 bases, and 4 bases stayed unmatched. The CDR3 has 13 residues. CDR1 and CDR2 (germline): SGHVS, FQNEAQ. CDR3: CASSHDRGYEQYF. CDR3 bases: TGTGCCAGCAGCCATGACAGGGGTTACGAGCAGTACTTC. Drawing the rest from reference TRBV7-8 and TRBJ2-7, the complete variable domain is GAGVSQSPRYKVAKRGQDVALRCDPISGHVSLFWYQQALGQGPEFLTYFQNEAQLDKSGLPSDRFFAERPEGSVSTLKIQRTQQEDSAVYLCASSHDRGYEQYFGPGTRLTVT.

The rearrangement uses TRBV25-1 and TRBJ1-4, with D hard to call. The CDR3 length is 12 residues. V dropped 5 bases and J dropped 3 bases, with 4 bases sitting between them. Germline CDR1 MGHDK, CDR2 SYGVNS. The CDR3 nucleotides read TGTGCCAGCAGTACGGCTAATGAAAAACTGTTTTTT. Amino acid sequence: CASSTANEKLFF.

This rearrangement joins TRBV4-3 to TRBJ2-4; possibly TRBD2 for D (6 bases). Trimming took off 1 base at V and 10 bases at J, with 17 bases between the two ends. This CDR3 contains 15 residues. CDR1 and CDR2 (germline): LGHNA, YSLEER. The CDR3 is CASSQGAGTPMIQYF. The CDR3 DNA sequence: TGCGCCAGCAGCCAAGGGGCAGGGACTCCCATGATTCAGTACTTC.

The chain joins TRBV28 to TRBJ2-5; tentative D call: TRBD1 (6 bases). Trimming left V 6 bases short and J 2 bases short, with 13 bases between. CDR1 and CDR2 (germline): MDHEN, SYDVKM. The CDR3 spans 14 residues. The CDR3 region is CASRPDRIQETQYF. In DNA, the CDR3 is TGTGCCAGCAGGCCTGACAGGATTCAAGAGACCCAGTACTTC.

This chain joins TRBV9 and TRBJ1-2; 11 nucleotides line up with TRBD1. Germline CDR1 is SGDLS and CDR2 is YYNGEE. Trimming removed 2 bases from V and 5 bases from J; junction bases left unmatched: 8. The CDR3 is 16 amino acids. DNA for the CDR3: TGTGCCAGCAGCGTGCCCCGGGACAGGGGGTCTTATGGCTACACCTTC. This translates into CASSVPRDRGSYGYTF.

The chain carries TRBV9 and TRBJ1-3, with 9 bases lining up with TRBD1. From germline, CDR1 is SGDLS and CDR2 YYNGEE. This CDR3 spans 15 amino acids. V trimming: 2 bases; J trimming: 4 bases; junction bases outside the gene matches: 4. CDR3 amino acids: CASSVNTGGGNTIYF. For the CDR3, the DNA is TGTGCCAGCAGCGTTAATACAGGGGGCGGAAACACCATATATTTT.

This clone was observed a handful of times. The chain links TRBV6-1 to TRBJ2-3; possibly TRBD1 or TRBD2 for D (6 bases each). The germline CDR1 and CDR2 sequences are MNHNS and SASEGT. The CDR3 is 14 amino acids. The V end was cut by 1 base, the J end by 5 bases, with 10 bases between. The CDR3: CASSEEQGGDTQYF. The CDR3, as DNA: TGTGCCAGCAGTGAAGAACAGGGAGGAGATACGCAGTATTTT.

This clone appeared once. Relative to the germline gene, one junction end is altered; a read error may explain this. This rearrangement joins TRBV7-7 to TRBJ2-5; D is ambiguous. CDR1 is SSHAT and CDR2 is FNYEAQ in the germline V gene (reference sequence). This CDR3 spans 15 amino acids. CDR3 DNA sequence: TGTGCTAGCAGCTTATCCCCAGACATACGGGAGACCCAGTACTTC. Translated, it gives CASSLSPDIRETQYF. Supplemented by reference TRBV7-7 and TRBJ2-5, the full variable domain reads GAGVSQSPRYKVTKRGQDVTLRCDPISSHATLYWYQQALGQGPEFLTYFNYEAQPDKSGLPSDRFSAERPEGSISTLTIQRTEQRDSAMYRCASSLSPDIRETQYFGPGTRLLVL.

V usage is TRBV7-6 and J usage is TRBJ2-1; TRBD1 or TRBD2 may be the D gene (6 bases each). Germline CDR1 is SGHVS and CDR2 is FNYEAQ. The CDR3 loop spans 16 amino acids. The ends were cut back, 5 bases at V and 3 bases at J, with 17 bases in the middle. Written as DNA, the CDR3 is TGTGCCAGCAGCCAAGACCCGGAGGGGGGCTACAATGAGCAGTTCTTC. Amino acids: CASSQDPEGGYNEQFF.

This clone was detected a few times. J is TRBJ2-3 and V is TRBV6-4; D is perhaps TRBD1 or TRBD2 (5 bases each). This CDR3 has 15 residues. Germline loops: CDR1 MRHNA, CDR2 SNTAGT. The V gene lost 3 bases and the J gene lost 2 bases, with 12 bases spanning the gap. This CDR3 is CASSEEAGTTDTQYF. The CDR3 DNA reads TGTGCCAGCAGTGAGGAAGCAGGGACCACAGATACGCAGTATTTT.